This T cell receptor (beta chain) was retrieved from a study of patients and donors after allogeneic stem cell transplantation. This clonotype turned up a few times. One entry per CDR3 protein results from TCRdb running MiXCR on the RT-PCR reads. The sample gives about 110,000 distinct CDR3 sequences, around 38% of which show up once; 25% to 35% is in the top ten. Specimen: blood, either unsorted or a sorted T cell fraction (not recorded which). The sequence was obtained from a human donor who was either an allogeneic HSCT recipient or a stem cell or donor lymphocyte infusion donor (not recorded which). It is not recorded whose cells these are; they may come from a transplant donor.

The CDR3 DNA is TGTGCCAGCAGCTTACCCTCCCGACAGGGAGATGGCTACACCTTC. Protein: CASSLPSRQGDGYTF. The rearrangement uses TRBV11-2 and TRBJ1-2, with 7 bases aligning to TRBD1. This CDR3 has 15 amino acids. CDR1 is SGHAT and CDR2 is FQNNGV in the germline V gene. With V trimmed by 2 bases and J by 6 bases, 9 bases remained unmatched.